A single sample gave rise to the 13 T cell receptor beta chains below, sequenced in a study of CD8+ T cells in alopecia areata. RNA extraction was followed by reverse transcription into cDNA, which acted as the sequencing template. Some clones are missing from TCRdb's copy, which holds only in-frame ones; the method was immunoSEQ multiplex PCR. The profile covers 150,000 to 180,000 clones, with under 60% appearing a single time and just under 20% taken by the ten largest. Source: CD8+ T cells sorted from blood, taken at week 0. The receptor source for this set is a human donor with alopecia areata.

The rearrangement uses TRBV30 and TRBJ1-1; possibly TRBD1 for D (6 bases). V gave up 4 bases and J gave up 5 bases, with 14 bases separating them. CDR1 and CDR2 from the germline V gene are GTSNPN and SVGIG (reference sequence). The CDR3 has 13 residues. The DNA for the CDR3 is TGTGCCTGGAAAGAAGACAGGTGGACTGAAGCTTTCTTT. Translation gives CAWKEDRWTEAFF.

The rearrangement joins TRBV15 to TRBJ2-7; D possibly corresponds to TRBD1 (5 bases). This CDR3 region has 14 residues. The V gene lost 3 bases and the J gene lost 4 bases, with 13 bases spanning the gap. Germline V gives CDR1 LNHNV, CDR2 YYDKDF (reference sequence). The CDR3 DNA reads TGTGCCACCAGCAGTTTCCCTCAGGGATACGAGCAGTACTTC. This codes for CATSSFPQGYEQYF. Drawing the rest from reference TRBV15 and TRBJ2-7, the complete variable domain is DAMVIQNPRYQVTQFGKPVTLSCSQTLNHNVMYWYQQKSSQAPKLLFHYYDKDFNNEADTPDNFQSRRPNTSFCFLDIRSPGLGDTAMYLCATSSFPQGYEQYFGPGTRLTVT.

The chain joins TRBV11-2 to TRBJ2-4; a possible D gene is TRBD2 (5 bases). This CDR3 comprises 16 residues. V was cut by 3 bases and J by 9 bases, with 21 bases left in between. Germline V gene sequence: CDR1 SGHAT, CDR2 FQNNGV. CDR3 bases: TGTGCCAGCAGCTTCCTCCCTGAGGGTACGGGGAGCATTCAGTACTTC. Protein product: CASSFLPEGTGSIQYF.

The genes are TRBV4-1 and TRBJ1-1; D ambiguous. The CDR3 is 11 residues long. The ends were cut back, 6 bases at V and 8 bases at J, with 10 bases in the middle. Germline V gene sequence: CDR1 MGHRA, CDR2 YSYEKL. The CDR3 DNA sequence: TGCGCCAGCAGTGAGGATAACGAAGCTTTCTTT. It translates to CASSEDNEAFF.

This chain connects TRBV7-2 to TRBJ1-1; D is possibly TRBD1 (5 bases). V shed 4 bases and J shed 3 bases, with 18 bases lying between them. Germline V CDR1 and CDR2: SGHTA, FQGNSA. CDR3 size: 16 residues. CDR3: CASSSPTGGADTEAFF. The CDR3 DNA is TGTGCCAGCAGCTCCCCTACGGGCGGGGCGGACACTGAAGCTTTCTTT. The full variable domain, with the rest looked up from reference TRBV7-2 and TRBJ1-1, is GAGVSQSPSNKVTEKGKDVELRCDPISGHTALYWYRQSLGQGLEFLIYFQGNSAPDKSGLPSDRFSAERTGGSVSTLTIQRTQQEDSAVYLCASSSPTGGADTEAFFGQGTRLTVV.

This clone was detected a few times. This chain joins TRBV29-1 and TRBJ2-5; D remains ambiguous. V gave up 3 bases and J gave up 4 bases, with 15 bases separating them. This CDR3 is 14 amino acids long. CDR1 SQVTM and CDR2 ANQGSEA come from the germline V gene. CDR3 loop: CSVEGQTGGETQYF. The CDR3 nucleotides are TGCAGCGTTGAGGGTCAAACCGGTGGAGAGACCCAGTACTTC.

V and J are TRBV30 and TRBJ2-7; 10 bases map to TRBD1. The J segment lost 4 bases and the V segment lost 1 base, leaving 7 bases of the junction unmatched. CDR1 and CDR2 from the germline V gene are GTSNPN and SVGIG (reference sequence). The CDR3 covers 15 residues. CDR3 coding DNA: TGTGCCTGGAGTGACTCCGGACAGGGGGGTTACGAGCAGTACTTC. Protein: CAWSDSGQGGYEQYF.

The V and J genes are TRBV29-1 and TRBJ2-7, with D possibly called TRBD1 or TRBD2 (5 bases each). The CDR3 totals 11 residues. Germline assignment: CDR1 SQVTM and CDR2 ANQGSEA. V shed 3 bases and J shed 6 bases, with 9 bases lying between them. CDR3 DNA: TGCAGCGTTGATAAGGGGAGCGAGCAGTACTTC. Amino acid sequence: CSVDKGSEQYF.

The rearrangement links TRBV12-5 to TRBJ1-5; 7 nucleotides line up with TRBD1. The CDR3 loop spans 17 amino acids. The V segment lost 1 base and the J segment 6 bases; nucleotides outside the gene matches: 12. From germline, CDR1 is LGHNT and CDR2 FRNRAP. In DNA form, the CDR3 reads TGTGCTAGTGGTTTGGGACCCGGAACAGGGGATGTTCAGCCCCAGCATTTT. Amino acids: CASGLGPGTGDVQPQHF.

The rearrangement uses TRBV5-1 and TRBJ1-6; perhaps TRBD1 as D (5 bases). CDR1 and CDR2 from the germline V gene are SGHRS and YFSETQ. The V and J ends lost 4 bases and 6 bases respectively, with 17 bases between them. This CDR3 has 16 residues. The CDR3 here is CASSPKGVQGNSPLHF. DNA for the CDR3: TGCGCCAGCAGCCCGAAAGGGGTTCAGGGTAATTCACCCCTCCACTTT.

The J gene is TRBJ2-6, the V gene TRBV30; 7 nucleotides match TRBD1. V lost 0 bases and J lost 0; bases outside the gene matches: 11. The germline gives CDR1 GTSNPN, CDR2 SVGIG (reference sequence). This CDR3 has 19 residues. The CDR3 DNA follows: TGTGCCTGGAGTGTATCCCTCCGGGACAGCCCCTCTGGGGCCAACGTCCTGACTTTC. It specifies CAWSVSLRDSPSGANVLTF.

The rearrangement joins TRBV12-5 to TRBJ2-1; D unclear. The V gene's germline CDR1 is LGHNT and CDR2 FRNRAP. The CDR3 covers 12 residues. Deletions cut 0 bases from V and 8 bases from J, with 5 bases between. DNA of the CDR3: TGTGCTAGTGGTTTGGTCACGTATGAGCAGTTCTTC. This gives the protein CASGLVTYEQFF.

The V gene is TRBV30, the J gene TRBJ1-1, with 9 positions matching TRBD1. CDR3 length equals 16 residues. From germline, CDR1 is GTSNPN and CDR2 SVGIG (reference sequence). V dropped 4 bases and J dropped 0; count of bases not matched to a gene: 9. The CDR3 loop is CAWNFRDRALNTEAFF. CDR3 nucleotide sequence: TGTGCCTGGAATTTTCGGGACAGGGCTCTGAACACTGAAGCTTTCTTT.